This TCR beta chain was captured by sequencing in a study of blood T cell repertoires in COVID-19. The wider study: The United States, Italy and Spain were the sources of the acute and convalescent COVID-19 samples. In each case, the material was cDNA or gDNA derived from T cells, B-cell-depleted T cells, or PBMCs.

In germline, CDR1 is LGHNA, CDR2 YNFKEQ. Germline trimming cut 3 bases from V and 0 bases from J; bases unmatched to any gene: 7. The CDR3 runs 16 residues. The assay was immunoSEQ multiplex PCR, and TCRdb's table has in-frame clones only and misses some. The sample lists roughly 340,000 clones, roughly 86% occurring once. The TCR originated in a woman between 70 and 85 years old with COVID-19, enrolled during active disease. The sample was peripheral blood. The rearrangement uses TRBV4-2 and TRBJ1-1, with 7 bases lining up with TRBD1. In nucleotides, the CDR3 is TGTGCCAGCAGCCACCGCCAGACAGGGATGAACACTGAAGCTTTCTTT. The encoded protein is CASSHRQTGMNTEAFF.